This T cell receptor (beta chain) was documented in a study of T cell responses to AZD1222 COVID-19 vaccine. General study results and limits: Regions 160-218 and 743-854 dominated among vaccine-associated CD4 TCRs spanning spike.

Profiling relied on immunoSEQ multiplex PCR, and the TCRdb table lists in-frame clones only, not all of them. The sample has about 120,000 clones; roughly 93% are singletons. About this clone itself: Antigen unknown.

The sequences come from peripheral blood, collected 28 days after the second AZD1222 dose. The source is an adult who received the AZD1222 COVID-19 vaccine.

The CDR3 sequence: CASIPMGGTEAFF. The CDR3 DNA reads as TGTGCCAGCATCCCAATGGGAGGGACTGAAGCTTTCTTT. V gene TRBV6-1 combines with J gene TRBJ1-1; D is uncertain. Germline V CDR1 and CDR2: MNHNS, SASEGT. The CDR3 is 13 amino acids. V was clipped by 7 bases and J by 5 bases, with 14 bases between them.